This entry describes one TCR beta chain. Its antigen is as yet unknown. The CDR3 spans 15 residues. Per the germline V gene, CDR1 is SGHRS and CDR2 is YFSETQ. With 4 bases removed from V and 8 bases from J, the gap between germline ends came to 21 bases. This record belongs to a study of cytomegalovirus exposure and HLA in healthy donors. Regarding the study as a whole: In an earlier analysis, productive rearrangement rates for most beta V segments clustered near 87% or 30%.

The PCR had 60 Vbeta and 13 Jbeta primers. Some clones are missing from TCRdb's copy, which holds only in-frame ones; the method was immunoSEQ multiplex PCR. In the table there are under 150,000 clones, 67% of which are singletons. V usage is TRBV5-1 and J usage is TRBJ1-2; maybe TRBD1 (6 bases). Sequencing used PBMCs. This TCR derives from a man between 18 and 29 years old in good health and CMV-seropositive. The CDR3 nucleotides are TGCGCCAGCAGCCAAACACAGGGTCCAGGCGAAGGCTACACCTTC. Encoded protein: CASSQTQGPGEGYTF.